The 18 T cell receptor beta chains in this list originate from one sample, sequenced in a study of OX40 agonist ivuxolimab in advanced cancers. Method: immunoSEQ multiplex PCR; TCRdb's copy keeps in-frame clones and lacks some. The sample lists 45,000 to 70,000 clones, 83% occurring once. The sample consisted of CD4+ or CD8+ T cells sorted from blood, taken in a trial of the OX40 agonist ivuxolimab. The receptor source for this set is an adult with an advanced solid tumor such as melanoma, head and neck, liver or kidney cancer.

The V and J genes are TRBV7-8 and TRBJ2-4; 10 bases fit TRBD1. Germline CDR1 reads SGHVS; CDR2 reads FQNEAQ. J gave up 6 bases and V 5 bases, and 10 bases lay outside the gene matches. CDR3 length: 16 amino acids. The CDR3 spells CASSLRAGTGVNIQYF. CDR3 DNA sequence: TGTGCCAGCAGCCTCCGGGCCGGGACAGGGGTAAACATTCAGTACTTC.

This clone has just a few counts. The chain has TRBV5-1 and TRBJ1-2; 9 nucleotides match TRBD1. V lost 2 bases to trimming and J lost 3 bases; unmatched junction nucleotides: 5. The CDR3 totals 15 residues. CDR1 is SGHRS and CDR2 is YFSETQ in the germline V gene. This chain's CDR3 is CASSFSGQGYYGYTF. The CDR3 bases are TGCGCCAGCAGCTTTTCGGGACAGGGTTACTATGGCTACACCTTC.

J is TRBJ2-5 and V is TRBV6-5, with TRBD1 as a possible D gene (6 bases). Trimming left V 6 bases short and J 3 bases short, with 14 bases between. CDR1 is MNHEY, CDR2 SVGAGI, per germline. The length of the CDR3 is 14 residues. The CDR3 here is CASRNARTEETQYF. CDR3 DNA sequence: TGTGCCAGCAGGAACGCTCGGACAGAAGAGACCCAGTACTTC.

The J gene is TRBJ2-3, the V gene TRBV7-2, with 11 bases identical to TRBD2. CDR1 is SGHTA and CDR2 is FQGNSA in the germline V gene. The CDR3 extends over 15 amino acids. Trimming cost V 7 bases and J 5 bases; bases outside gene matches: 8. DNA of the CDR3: TGTGCCAGCACCTTGGGTCTAGCGGGAGGAGATACGCAGTATTTT. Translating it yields CASTLGLAGGDTQYF. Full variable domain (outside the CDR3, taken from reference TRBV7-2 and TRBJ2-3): GAGVSQSPSNKVTEKGKDVELRCDPISGHTALYWYRQSLGQGLEFLIYFQGNSAPDKSGLPSDRFSAERTGGSVSTLTIQRTQQEDSAVYLCASTLGLAGGDTQYFGPGTRLTVL.

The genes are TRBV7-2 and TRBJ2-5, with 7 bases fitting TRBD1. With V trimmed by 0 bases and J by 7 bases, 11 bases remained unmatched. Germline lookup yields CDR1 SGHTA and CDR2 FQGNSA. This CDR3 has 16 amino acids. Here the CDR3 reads CASSLAALTGQGTQYF. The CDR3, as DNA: TGTGCCAGCAGCTTAGCCGCCCTGACAGGGCAGGGGACCCAGTACTTC.

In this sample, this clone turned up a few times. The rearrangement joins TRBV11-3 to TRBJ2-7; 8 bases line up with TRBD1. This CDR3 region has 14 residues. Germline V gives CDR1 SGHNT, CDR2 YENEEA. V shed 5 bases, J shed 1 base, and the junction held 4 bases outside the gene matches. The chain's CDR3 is CASSPRDRSYEQYF. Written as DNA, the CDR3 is TGTGCCAGCAGCCCCCGGGACAGGTCCTACGAGCAGTACTTC.

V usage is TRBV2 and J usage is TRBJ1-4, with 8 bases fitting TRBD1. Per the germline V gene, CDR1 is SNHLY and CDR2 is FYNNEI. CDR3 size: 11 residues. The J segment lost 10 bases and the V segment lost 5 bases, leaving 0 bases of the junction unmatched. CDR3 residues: CASSTGGKLFF. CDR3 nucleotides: TGTGCCAGCAGTACAGGGGGAAAACTGTTTTTT.

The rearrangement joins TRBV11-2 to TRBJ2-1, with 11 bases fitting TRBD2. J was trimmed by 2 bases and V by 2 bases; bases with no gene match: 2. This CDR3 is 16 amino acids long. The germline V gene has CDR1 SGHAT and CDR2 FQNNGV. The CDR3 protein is CASSLPGLAAYNEQFF. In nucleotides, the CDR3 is TGTGCCAGCAGCTTACCGGGACTAGCGGCCTACAATGAGCAGTTCTTC.

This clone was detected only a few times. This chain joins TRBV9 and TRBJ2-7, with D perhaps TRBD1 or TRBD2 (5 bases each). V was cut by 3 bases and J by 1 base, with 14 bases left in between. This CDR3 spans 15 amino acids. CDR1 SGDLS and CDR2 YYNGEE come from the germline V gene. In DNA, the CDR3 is TGTGCCAGCAGCGCCCGGGACGCCGGATCCTACGAGCAGTACTTC. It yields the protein CASSARDAGSYEQYF.

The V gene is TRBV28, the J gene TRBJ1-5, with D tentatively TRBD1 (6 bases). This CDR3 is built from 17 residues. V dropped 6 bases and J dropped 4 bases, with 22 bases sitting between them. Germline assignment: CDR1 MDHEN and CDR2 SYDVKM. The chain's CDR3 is CASSLQAGGGLNQPQHF. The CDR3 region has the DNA TGTGCCAGCAGCCTACAGGCGGGAGGGGGTTTAAATCAGCCCCAGCATTTT.

CDR3: CSASPNYGYTF. Here the CDR3 DNA reads TGCAGTGCTAGCCCTAACTATGGCTACACCTTC. The gene calls are TRBV20-1 and TRBJ1-2; D unresolved. The CDR3 consists of 11 residues. Deletions cut 3 bases from V and 0 bases from J, with 2 bases between. Germline lookup yields CDR1 DFQATT and CDR2 SNEGSKA (reference sequence).

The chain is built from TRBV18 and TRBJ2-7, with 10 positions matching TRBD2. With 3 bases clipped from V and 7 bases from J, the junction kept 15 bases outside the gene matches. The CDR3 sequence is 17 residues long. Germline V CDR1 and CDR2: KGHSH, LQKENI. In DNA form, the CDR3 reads TGTGCCAGCTCACCGCGAAGGGGGCTAGCGGGAGCGGGGGAGCAGTACTTC. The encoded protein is CASSPRRGLAGAGEQYF.

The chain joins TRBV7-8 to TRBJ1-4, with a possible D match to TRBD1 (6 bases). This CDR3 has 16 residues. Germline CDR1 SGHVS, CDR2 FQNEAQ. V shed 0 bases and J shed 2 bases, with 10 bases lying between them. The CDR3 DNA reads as TGTGCCAGCAGCTTAGCGCAGAGGGGGACTAATGAAAAACTGTTTTTT. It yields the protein CASSLAQRGTNEKLFF.

CDR3 sequence: CASSPMQALAKNIQYF. The CDR3, as DNA: TGTGCCAGCAGTCCAATGCAGGCTCTAGCCAAAAACATTCAGTACTTC. The V and J genes are TRBV28 and TRBJ2-4; D call uncertain. Germline-derived CDR1 and CDR2 are MDHEN and SYDVKM. V lost 5 bases, J lost 0 bases, and 14 bases lay in between. The CDR3 has 16 amino acids.

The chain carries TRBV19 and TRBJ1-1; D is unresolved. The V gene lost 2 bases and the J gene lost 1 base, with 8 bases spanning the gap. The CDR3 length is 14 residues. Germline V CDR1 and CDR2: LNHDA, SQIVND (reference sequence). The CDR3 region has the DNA TGTGCCAGTAGTATACAGGTGCCGAACACTGAAGCTTTCTTT. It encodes CASSIQVPNTEAFF.

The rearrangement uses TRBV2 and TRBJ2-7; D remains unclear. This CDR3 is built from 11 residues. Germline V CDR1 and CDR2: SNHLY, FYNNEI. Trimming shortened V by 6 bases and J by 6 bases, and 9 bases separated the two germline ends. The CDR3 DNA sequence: TGTGCCAGCAGCGCGAGGATCGAGCAGTACTTC. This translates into CASSARIEQYF. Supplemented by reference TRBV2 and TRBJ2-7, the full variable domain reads EPEVTQTPSHQVTQMGQEVILRCVPISNHLYFYWYRQILGQKVEFLVSFYNNEISEKSEIFDDQFSVERPDGSNFTLKIRSTKLEDSAMYFCASSARIEQYFGPGTRLTVT.

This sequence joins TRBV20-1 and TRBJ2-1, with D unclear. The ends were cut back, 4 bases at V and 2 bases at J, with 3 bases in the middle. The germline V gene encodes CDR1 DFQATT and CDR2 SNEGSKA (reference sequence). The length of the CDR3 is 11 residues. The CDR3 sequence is CSAITYNEQFF. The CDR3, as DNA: TGCAGTGCTATAACCTACAATGAGCAGTTCTTC.

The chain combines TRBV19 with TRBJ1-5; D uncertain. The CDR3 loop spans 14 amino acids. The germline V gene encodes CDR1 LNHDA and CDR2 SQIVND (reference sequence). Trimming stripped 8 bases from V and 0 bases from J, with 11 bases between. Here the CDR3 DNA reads TGTGCCAGTCATACGGATTATAGCAATCAGCCCCAGCATTTT. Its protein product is CASHTDYSNQPQHF.